This T cell receptor (beta chain) was identified during a study of breast tumors, draining lymph nodes, adjacent tissues. Study results and limitations: Tumor repertoires ranked between lymph nodes and nontumor tissue in diversity, with V and J gene preferences. The data were judged consistent with most tumor T cells coming from lymph node and expanding in tumor.

This clonotype has just one count. Its antigen is unidentified. The CDR3 has 17 amino acids. V lost 7 bases, J lost 3 bases, and 25 bases lay in between. Germline CDR1 and CDR2: SNHLY and FYNNEI. TCRdb redid the calling of the multiplex PCR reads with MiXCR, one entry per CDR3 protein. The data hold about 21,000 distinct CDR3 sequences, with about 41% observed a single time. The material sequenced was breast tumor tissue. The TCR comes from a female donor with breast cancer. Some clones in this sample may be carry-over from other donors' samples. The gene calls are TRBV2 and TRBJ2-7; maybe TRBD1 (6 bases). The CDR3 region has the DNA TGTGCCAGCACGGAAGATCCGACATACAGGGCGAACTACGAGCAGTACTTC. Protein product: CASTEDPTYRANYEQYF.